This TCR beta chain was found in a study of blood T cell repertoires in COVID-19. Overall study context: The analysed material was cDNA or gDNA that came from T cells, B-cell-depleted T cells, or PBMCs.

Original processing methods: Reference gene primer amplification gave estimated nucleated cell counts. Repertoires were generated with immunoSEQ multiplex PCR, while TCRdb's copy carries only in-frame clones and drops some. For V, J and clone size, that table is used; D and trimming come from the DNA. The top ten clones hold about 8% of a sample with 70,000 to 90,000 clones, around nine tenths of them seen once. The germline V gene has CDR1 LGHNA and CDR2 YNFKEQ. Trimming took 4 bases from V and 0 from J, leaving 14 bases between them. CDR3 length: 16 amino acids. This clone was detected only once. The source is a man older than 75 with active or convalescent COVID-19. Material for sequencing was peripheral blood. The chain couples TRBV4-2 to TRBJ2-3; maybe TRBD2 (6 bases). CDR3 in amino acids: CASSLDPGLSTDTQYF. The CDR3 nucleotides are TGTGCCAGCAGCCTCGACCCGGGACTTAGCACAGATACGCAGTATTTT.